This T cell receptor (beta chain) emerged from a study of blood T cells in healthy people across ages. Study overall: Every two T cells gave about one barcoded beta molecule via template switching.

With a J-beta primer mix and a sample-barcoded 5' primer, a second PCR ran about 6 to 11 cycles. TCRdb ran MiXCR on the 5' RACE reads and lists one entry per CDR3 protein. The data contain fewer than 800,000 distinct CDR3 sequences, more than 20% of them singletons. This clonotype was detected only a few times. Its antigen remains unidentified. General study points: With donor CMV status unknown, expanded clonotype changes were possibly confounded.

The V and J ends lost 7 bases and 1 base respectively, with 14 bases between them. This CDR3 spans 14 amino acids. The germline V gene encodes CDR1 MNHNS and CDR2 SASEGT. The sequence came from a man between 65 and 85 years old in good health. J is TRBJ2-7 and V is TRBV6-1, with D possibly TRBD1 on 6 matching bases. Sequencing input: blood. DNA of the CDR3: TGTGCCAGCACACAGGGTAGGAGTTCCTACGAGCAGTACTTC. Translating it yields CASTQGRSSYEQYF.